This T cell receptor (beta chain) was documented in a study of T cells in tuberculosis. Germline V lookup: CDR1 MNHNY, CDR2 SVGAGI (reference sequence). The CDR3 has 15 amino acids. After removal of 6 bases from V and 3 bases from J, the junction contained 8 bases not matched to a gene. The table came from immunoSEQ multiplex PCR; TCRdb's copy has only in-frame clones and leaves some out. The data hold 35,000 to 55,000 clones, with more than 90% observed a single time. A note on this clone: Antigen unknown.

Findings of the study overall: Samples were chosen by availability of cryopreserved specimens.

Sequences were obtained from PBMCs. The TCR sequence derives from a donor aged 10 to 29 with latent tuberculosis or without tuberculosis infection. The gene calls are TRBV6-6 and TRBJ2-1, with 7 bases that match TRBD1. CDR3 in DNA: TGTGCCAGCAGCCCCAGACAGGGAAACTACAATGAGCAGTTCTTC. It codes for CASSPRQGNYNEQFF.